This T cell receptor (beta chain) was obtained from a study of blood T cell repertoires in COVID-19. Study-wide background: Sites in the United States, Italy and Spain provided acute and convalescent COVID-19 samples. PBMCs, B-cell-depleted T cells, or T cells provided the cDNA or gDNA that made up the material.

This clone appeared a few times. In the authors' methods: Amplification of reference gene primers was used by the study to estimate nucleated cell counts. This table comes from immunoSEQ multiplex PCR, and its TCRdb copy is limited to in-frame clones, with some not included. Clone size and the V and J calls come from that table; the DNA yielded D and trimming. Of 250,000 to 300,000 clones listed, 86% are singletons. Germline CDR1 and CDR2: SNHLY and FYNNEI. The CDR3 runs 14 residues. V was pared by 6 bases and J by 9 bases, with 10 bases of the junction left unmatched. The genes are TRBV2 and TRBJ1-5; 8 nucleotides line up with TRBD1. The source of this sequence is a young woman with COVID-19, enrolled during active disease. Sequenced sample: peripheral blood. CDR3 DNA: TGTGCCAGCAGGGAACAGGGGGTAAGGGGGCCCCAGCATTTT. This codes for CASREQGVRGPQHF.